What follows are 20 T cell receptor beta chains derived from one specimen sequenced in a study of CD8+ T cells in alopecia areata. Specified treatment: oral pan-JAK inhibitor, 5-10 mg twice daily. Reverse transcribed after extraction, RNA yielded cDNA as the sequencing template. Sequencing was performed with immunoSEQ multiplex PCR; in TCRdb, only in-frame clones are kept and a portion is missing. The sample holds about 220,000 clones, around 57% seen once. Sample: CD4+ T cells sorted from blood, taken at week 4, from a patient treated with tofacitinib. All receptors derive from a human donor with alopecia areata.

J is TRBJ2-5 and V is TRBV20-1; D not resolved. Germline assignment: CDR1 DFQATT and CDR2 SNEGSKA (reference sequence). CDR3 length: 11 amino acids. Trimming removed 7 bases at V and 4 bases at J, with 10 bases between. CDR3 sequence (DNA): TGCAGTGGGCGGCGAGCAGAGACCCAGTACTTC. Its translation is CSGRRAETQYF.

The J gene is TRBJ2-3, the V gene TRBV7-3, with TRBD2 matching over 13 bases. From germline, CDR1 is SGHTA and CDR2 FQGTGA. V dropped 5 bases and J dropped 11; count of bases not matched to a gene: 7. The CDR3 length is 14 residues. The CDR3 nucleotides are TGTGCCAGCAGCCTGGGGACTAGCGGGGTCCAGCAGTATTTT. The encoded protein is CASSLGTSGVQQYF. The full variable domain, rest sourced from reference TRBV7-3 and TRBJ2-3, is GAGVSQTPSNKVTEKGKYVELRCDPISGHTALYWYRQSLGQGPEFLIYFQGTGAADDSGLPNDRFFAVRPEGSVSTLKIQRTERGDSAVYLCASSLGTSGVQQYFGPGTRLTVL.

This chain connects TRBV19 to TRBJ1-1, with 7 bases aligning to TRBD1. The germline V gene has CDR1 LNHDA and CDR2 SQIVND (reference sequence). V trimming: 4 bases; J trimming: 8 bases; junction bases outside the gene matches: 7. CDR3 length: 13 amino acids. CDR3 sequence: CASSTSGGREAFF. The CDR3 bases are TGTGCCAGTAGTACGTCAGGGGGGAGGGAAGCTTTCTTT.

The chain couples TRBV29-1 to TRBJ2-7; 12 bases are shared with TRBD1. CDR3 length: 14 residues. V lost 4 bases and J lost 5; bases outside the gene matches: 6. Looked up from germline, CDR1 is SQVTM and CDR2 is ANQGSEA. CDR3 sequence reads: CSVGSGQGAHEQYF. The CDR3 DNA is TGCAGCGTTGGATCGGGACAGGGGGCCCACGAGCAGTACTTC.

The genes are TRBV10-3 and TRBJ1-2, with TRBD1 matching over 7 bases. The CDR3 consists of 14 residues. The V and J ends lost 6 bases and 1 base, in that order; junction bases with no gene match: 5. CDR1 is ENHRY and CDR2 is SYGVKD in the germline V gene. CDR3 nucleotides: TGTGCCATCAGGAAAGGACAGGTTAACTATGGCTACACCTTC. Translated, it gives CAIRKGQVNYGYTF.

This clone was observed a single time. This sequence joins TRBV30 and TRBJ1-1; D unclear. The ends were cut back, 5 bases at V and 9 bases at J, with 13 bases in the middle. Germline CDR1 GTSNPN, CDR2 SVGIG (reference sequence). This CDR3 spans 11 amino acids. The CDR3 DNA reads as TGTGCCTGGGGCCTGGACCGTCAAGCTTTCTTT. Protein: CAWGLDRQAFF.

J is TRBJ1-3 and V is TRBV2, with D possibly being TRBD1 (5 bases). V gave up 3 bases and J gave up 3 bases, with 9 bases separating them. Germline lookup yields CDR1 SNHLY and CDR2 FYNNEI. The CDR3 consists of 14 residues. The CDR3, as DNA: TGTGCCAGCAGTGAGGGAAGGGGTGGAAACACCATATATTTT. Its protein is CASSEGRGGNTIYF.

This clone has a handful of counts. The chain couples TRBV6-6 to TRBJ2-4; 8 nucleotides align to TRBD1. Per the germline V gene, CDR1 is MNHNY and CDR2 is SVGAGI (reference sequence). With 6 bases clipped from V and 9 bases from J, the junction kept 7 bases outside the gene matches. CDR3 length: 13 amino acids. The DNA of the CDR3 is TGTGCCAGCAGCCGAGGGACAGGCTCCATTCAGTACTTC. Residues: CASSRGTGSIQYF.

CDR3 nucleotides: TGTGCCAGCAGCTCCCGGGGGCTTCCCTCCTACGAGCAGTACTTC. Translating gives CASSSRGLPSYEQYF. This sequence joins TRBV5-6 and TRBJ2-7, with D perhaps TRBD1 or TRBD2 (6 bases each). Trimming shortened V by 3 bases and J by 0 bases, and 13 bases separated the two germline ends. This CDR3 has 15 residues. Germline V gene sequence: CDR1 SGHDT, CDR2 YYEEEE. The variable domain in full, with the rest retrieved from reference TRBV5-6 and TRBJ2-7, is DAGVTQSPTHLIKTRGQQVTLRCSPKSGHDTVSWYQQALGQGPQFIFQYYEEEERQRGNFPDRFSGHQFPNYSSELNVNALLLGDSALYLCASSSRGLPSYEQYFGPGTRLTVT.

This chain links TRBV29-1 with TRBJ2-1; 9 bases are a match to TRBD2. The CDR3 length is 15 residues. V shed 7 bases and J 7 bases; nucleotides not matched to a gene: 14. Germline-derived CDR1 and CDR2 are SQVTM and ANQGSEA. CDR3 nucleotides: TGCAGCGGTGCTTATGGCGGGGGGGCGGAAAATGAGCAGTTCTTC. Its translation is CSGAYGGGAENEQFF.

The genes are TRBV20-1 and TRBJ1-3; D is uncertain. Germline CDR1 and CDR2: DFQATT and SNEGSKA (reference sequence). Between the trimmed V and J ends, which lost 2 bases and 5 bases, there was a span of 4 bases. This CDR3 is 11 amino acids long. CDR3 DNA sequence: TGCAGTGCTAGACTCAGAAACACCATATATTTT. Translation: CSARLRNTIYF.

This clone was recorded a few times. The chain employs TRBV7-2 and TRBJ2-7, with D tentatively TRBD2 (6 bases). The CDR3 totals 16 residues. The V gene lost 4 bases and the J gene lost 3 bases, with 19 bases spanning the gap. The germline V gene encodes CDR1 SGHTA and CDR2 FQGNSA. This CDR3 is CASSSGRGLLNYEQYF. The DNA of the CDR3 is TGTGCCAGCAGCTCTGGGCGGGGTTTGCTCAACTACGAGCAGTACTTC.

CDR3 sequence reads: CASRRLAGETQYF. The CDR3 nucleotides read TGTGCCAGCAGACGACTAGCTGGGGAGACCCAGTACTTC. The J gene is TRBJ2-5, the V gene TRBV5-6, with 7 bases fitting TRBD2. CDR1 is SGHDT, CDR2 YYEEEE, per germline. This CDR3 has 13 residues. V lost 5 bases to trimming and J lost 5 bases; unmatched junction nucleotides: 6.

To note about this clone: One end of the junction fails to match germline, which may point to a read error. CDR3 coding DNA: TGTGCCAGCAGTTCCGGACTAGGATCTTACGAGCAGTACTTC. This sequence encodes CASSSGLGSYEQYF. This rearrangement joins TRBV10-3 to TRBJ2-7, with 7 bases fitting TRBD2. The CDR3 has 14 amino acids. Germline loops: CDR1 ENHRY, CDR2 SYGVKD.

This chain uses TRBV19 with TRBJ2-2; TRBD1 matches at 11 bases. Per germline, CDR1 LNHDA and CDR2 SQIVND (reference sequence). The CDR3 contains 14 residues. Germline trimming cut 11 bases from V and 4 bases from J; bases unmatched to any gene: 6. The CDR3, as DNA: TGTGCCGCTATGGACAGGGGGCTCACCGGGGAGCTGTTTTTT. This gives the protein CAAMDRGLTGELFF. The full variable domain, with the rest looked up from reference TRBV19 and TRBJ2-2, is DGGITQSPKYLFRKEGQNVTLSCEQNLNHDAMYWYRQDPGQGLRLIYYSQIVNDFQKGDIAEGYSVSREKKESFPLTVTSAQKNPTAFYLCAAMDRGLTGELFFGEGSRLTVL.

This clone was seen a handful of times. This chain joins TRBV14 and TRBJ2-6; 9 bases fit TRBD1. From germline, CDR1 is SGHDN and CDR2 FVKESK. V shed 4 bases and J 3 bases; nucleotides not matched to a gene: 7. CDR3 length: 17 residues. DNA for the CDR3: TGTGCCAGCAGCCGGAACACAGGGGGCGGTGGGGCCAACGTCCTGACTTTC. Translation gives CASSRNTGGGGANVLTF.

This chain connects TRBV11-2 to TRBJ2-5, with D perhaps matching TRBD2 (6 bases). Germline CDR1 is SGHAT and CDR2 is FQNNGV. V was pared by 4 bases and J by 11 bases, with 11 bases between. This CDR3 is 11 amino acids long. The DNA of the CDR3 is TGTGCCAGCAGCTCGGGACTTATACAGTACTTC. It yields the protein CASSSGLIQYF.

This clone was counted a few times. The CDR3 loop reads CAIAKGSTDTQYF. For the CDR3, the DNA is TGTGCCATCGCAAAGGGGTCCACAGATACGCAGTATTTT. The V gene is TRBV6-5, the J gene TRBJ2-3, with D maybe TRBD1 (5 bases). This CDR3 region has 13 residues. Germline-derived CDR1 and CDR2 are MNHEY and SVGAGI. V dropped 10 bases and J dropped 2 bases, with 13 bases sitting between them.

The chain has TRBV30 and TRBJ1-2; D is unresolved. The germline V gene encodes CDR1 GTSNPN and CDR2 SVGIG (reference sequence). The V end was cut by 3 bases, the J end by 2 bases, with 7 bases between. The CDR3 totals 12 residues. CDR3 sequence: CAWRTPNYGYTF. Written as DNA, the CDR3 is TGTGCCTGGAGAACCCCGAACTATGGCTACACCTTC.

The CDR3 region has the DNA TGTGCCAGCAGTGGGATAGGTGACTATAATTCACCCCTCCACTTT. Translated, it gives CASSGIGDYNSPLHF. The chain joins TRBV2 to TRBJ1-6, with D uncertain. CDR1 is SNHLY, CDR2 FYNNEI, per germline. V was shortened by 4 bases and J by 3 bases, with 10 bases between the two germline ends. The CDR3 sequence is 15 residues long.